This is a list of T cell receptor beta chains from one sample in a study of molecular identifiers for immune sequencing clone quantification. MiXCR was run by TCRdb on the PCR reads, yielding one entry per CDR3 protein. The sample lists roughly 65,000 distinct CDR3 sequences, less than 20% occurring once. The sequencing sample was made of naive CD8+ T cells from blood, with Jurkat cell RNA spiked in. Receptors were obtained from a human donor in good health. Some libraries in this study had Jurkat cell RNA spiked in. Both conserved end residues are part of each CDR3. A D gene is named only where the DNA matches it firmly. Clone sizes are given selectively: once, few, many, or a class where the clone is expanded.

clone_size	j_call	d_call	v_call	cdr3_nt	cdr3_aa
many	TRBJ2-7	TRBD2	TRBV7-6	TGTGCCAGCAGCTTATGGGCTAGCGGTTACGAGCAGTACTTC	CASSLWASGYEQYF
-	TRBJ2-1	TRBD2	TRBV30	TGTGCCTGGAGTGTTTTAGCGGGATTGGGTGATGAGCAGTTCTTC	CAWSVLAGLGDEQFF
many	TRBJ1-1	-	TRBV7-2	TGTGCCAGCAGCTTAGTGAGCAGTGGACCTTTCGGCACTGAAGCTTTCTTT	CASSLVSSGPFGTEAFF
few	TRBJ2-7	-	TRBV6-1	TGTGCCAGCAGTGGGGGGACAACCTACGAGCAGTACTTC	CASSGGTTYEQYF
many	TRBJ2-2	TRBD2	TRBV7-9	TGTGCCGGCGCTGGCGGGAGGGCCGGTTTGACCGGGGAGCTGTTTTTT	CAGAGGRAGLTGELFF
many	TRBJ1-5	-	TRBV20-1	TGCAGTGCTAGAGATCTTCAGGGGTCCAATCAGCCCCAGCATTTT	CSARDLQGSNQPQHF
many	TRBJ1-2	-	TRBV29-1	TGCAGCGTTGAAGAATGGCAGGACTATGGCTACACCTTC	CSVEEWQDYGYTF
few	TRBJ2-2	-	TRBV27	TGTGCCAGCAGACCAAAAGTATCGGGCACCGGGGAGCTGTTTTTT	CASRPKVSGTGELFF
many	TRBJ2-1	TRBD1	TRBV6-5	TGTGCCAGCAAGGGACAGGGCTACAATGAGCAGTTCTTC	CASKGQGYNEQFF
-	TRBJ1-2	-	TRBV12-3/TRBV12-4	TGTGCCAGCAGCATCCTTCTGGGAGACTACTATGGCTACACCTTC	CASSILLGDYYGYTF
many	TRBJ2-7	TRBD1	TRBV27	TGTGCCAGCAGAGTATCGGGACAGGGTTACGAGCAGTACTTC	CASRVSGQGYEQYF
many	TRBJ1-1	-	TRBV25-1	TGTGCCAGCAGTGAATGGGCAGACACTGAAGCTTTCTTT	CASSEWADTEAFF
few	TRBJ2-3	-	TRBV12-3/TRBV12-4	TGTGCCAGCAGTTTCAACACAGATACGCAGTATTTT	CASSFNTDTQYF
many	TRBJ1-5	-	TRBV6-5	TGTGCCAGCAGTTACAGGGGCCCCAATCAGCCCCAGCATTTT	CASSYRGPNQPQHF
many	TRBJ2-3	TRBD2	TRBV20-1	TGCAGTGTAGTGACTAGCGGGAGGCTAGATACGCAGTATTTT	CSVVTSGRLDTQYF
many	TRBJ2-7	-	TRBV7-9	TGTGCCAGCAGCCCCGGGGCCTATTACGCCTACGAGCAGTACTTC	CASSPGAYYAYEQYF
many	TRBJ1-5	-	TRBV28	TGTGCCAGCAGTTTCAGGGGTTCGAGCAATCAGCCCCAGCATTTT	CASSFRGSSNQPQHF
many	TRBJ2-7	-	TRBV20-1	TGCAGTGCTAGAGATTCCCCATACGAGCAGTACTTC	CSARDSPYEQYF
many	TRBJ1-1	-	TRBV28	TGTGCCAGCATCCCCTGGGGGGGAACTGAAGCTTTCTTT	CASIPWGGTEAFF
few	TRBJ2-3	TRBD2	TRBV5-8	TGTGCCAGCAGCTGGGAGGGAGAGGGCACAGATACGCAGTATTTT	CASSWEGEGTDTQYF
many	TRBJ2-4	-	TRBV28	TGTGCCAGCAGTTTATATAGTGGGGCAGCCAAAAACATTCAGTACTTC	CASSLYSGAAKNIQYF
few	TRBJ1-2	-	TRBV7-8	TGTGCCAGCAGCTTAAGCCCGAGACAGGATTTTGACTATGGCTACACCTTC	CASSLSPRQDFDYGYTF
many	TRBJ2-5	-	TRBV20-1	TGCAGTGCAAGGACCCATGAGGAGGAGACCCAGTACTTC	CSARTHEEETQYF
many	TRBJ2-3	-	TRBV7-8	TGTGCCAGCAGCTTAGGGGTGAGCGGATCTAGCACAGATACGCAGTATTTT	CASSLGVSGSSTDTQYF
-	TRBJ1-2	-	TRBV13	TGTGCCAGCAGCCCACGCGGGACCGGTCTAGGCTACACCTTC	CASSPRGTGLGYTF
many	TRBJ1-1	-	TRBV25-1	TGTGCCAGCAGTGACCAAAGCCGGGCTTTCTTT	CASSDQSRAFF
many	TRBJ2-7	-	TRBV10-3	TGTGCCATCAGTGAGGACTGGTACGAGCAGTACTTC	CAISEDWYEQYF
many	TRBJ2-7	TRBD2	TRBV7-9	TGTGCCAGCAGCTCAGCGGGAGTGAGCTACGAGCAGTACTTC	CASSSAGVSYEQYF
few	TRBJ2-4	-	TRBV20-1	TGCAATGCTAGAAGTGGTCCCTCCCTTTACTCGGACAAAAACATTCAGTACTTC	CNARSGPSLYSDKNIQYF
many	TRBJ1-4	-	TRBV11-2	TGTGCCAGCAGCTCGCGAACAGAGGGTAATGAAAAACTGTTTTTT	CASSSRTEGNEKLFF
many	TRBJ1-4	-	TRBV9	TGTGCCAGCAGCGGGTCTCTAGGGGAAAAACTGTTTTTT	CASSGSLGEKLFF
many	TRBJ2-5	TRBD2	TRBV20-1	TGCAGTGCTAGAGCCTACTCGGGACTAGCGAACGAAGAGACCCAGTACTTC	CSARAYSGLANEETQYF
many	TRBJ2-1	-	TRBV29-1	TGCAGCGTCATATATCTAACCTACAATGAGCAGTTCTTC	CSVIYLTYNEQFF
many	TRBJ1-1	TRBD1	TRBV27	TGTGCCAGCAGTTCCCGGGAGGGGGCGGGCGCTGAAGCTTTCTTT	CASSSREGAGAEAFF
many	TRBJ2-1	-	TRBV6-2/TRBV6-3	TGTGCCAGCAAGGTGTATAACTCATACAATGAGCAGTTCTTC	CASKVYNSYNEQFF
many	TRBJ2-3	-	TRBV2	TGTGCCAGCATAGGGGCTAGCACAGATACGCAGTATTTT	CASIGASTDTQYF
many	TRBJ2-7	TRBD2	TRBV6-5	TGTGCCAGCAGTTGGACTAGCGGGAGCTACGAGCAGTACTTC	CASSWTSGSYEQYF
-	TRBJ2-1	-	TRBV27	TGTGCCAGCAGTTTATGGCAGTCTGGGAATGAGCAGTTCTTC	CASSLWQSGNEQFF
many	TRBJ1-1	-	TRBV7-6	TGTGCCAGCAGCTCTATCCCCCTCTCGAACACTGAAGCTTTCTTT	CASSSIPLSNTEAFF
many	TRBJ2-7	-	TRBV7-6	TGTGCCAGCAGCCCTACGCAGCGGACCTACGAGCAGTACTTC	CASSPTQRTYEQYF
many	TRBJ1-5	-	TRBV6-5	TGTGCCAGCAGTTATACAGCTCCCCCCCAGCATTTT	CASSYTAPPQHF
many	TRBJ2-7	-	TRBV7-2	TGTGCCAGCAGCTTGTGGACCTCCTACGAGCAGTACTTC	CASSLWTSYEQYF
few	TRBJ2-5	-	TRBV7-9	TGTGCCAGCAGCTTTAGCGCGGCGGAGCAGTGGGAGACCCAGTACTTC	CASSFSAAEQWETQYF
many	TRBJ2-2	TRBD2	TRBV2	TGTGCCACTGCTAGCGGACCGAACACCGGGGAGCTGTTTTTT	CATASGPNTGELFF
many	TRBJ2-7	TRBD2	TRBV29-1	TGCAGCGTTGTTGGGGGACTAGCGGACTCCTACGAGCAGTACTTC	CSVVGGLADSYEQYF
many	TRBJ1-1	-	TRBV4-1	TGCGCCAGCAGCCAAGGGGCTGTCACTGAAGCTTTCTTT	CASSQGAVTEAFF
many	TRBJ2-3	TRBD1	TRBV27	TGTGCCAGCAGTTTATATACAGGGGGCTTGGGAGATACGCAGTATTTT	CASSLYTGGLGDTQYF
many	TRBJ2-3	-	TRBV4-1	TGCGCCAGCAGCCCGGTATTTCCGACGGCCCACACAGATACGCAGTATTTT	CASSPVFPTAHTDTQYF
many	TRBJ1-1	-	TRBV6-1	TGTGCCAGCAGTGGCTTTGGTTCATACGACGTGAACACTGAAGCTTTCTTT	CASSGFGSYDVNTEAFF
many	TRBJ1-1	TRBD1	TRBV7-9	TGTGCCAGCAGCCCCGGGACAGACGAAGCTTTCTTT	CASSPGTDEAFF
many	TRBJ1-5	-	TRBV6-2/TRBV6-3	TGTGCCAGCAGTCGGGGAGAGAATCAGCCCCAGCATTTT	CASSRGENQPQHF
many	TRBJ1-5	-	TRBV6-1	TGTGCCAGCATCGGCCCCGGGACTAGCAATCAGCCCCAGCATTTT	CASIGPGTSNQPQHF
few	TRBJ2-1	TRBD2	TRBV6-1	TGTGCCAGCAGTGTTAGCGGGGGAGACAATGAGCAGTTCTTC	CASSVSGGDNEQFF
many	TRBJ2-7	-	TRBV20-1	TGCAGTGCTAGAGACGCCGGGAACTACGAGCAGTACTTC	CSARDAGNYEQYF
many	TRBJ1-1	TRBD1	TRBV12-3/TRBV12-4	TGTGCCAGCAGTCCCTCGGGACAGGAAGCTTTCTTT	CASSPSGQEAFF
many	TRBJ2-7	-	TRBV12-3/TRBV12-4	TGTGCCAGCAGTTTAGCTCTTGTGAACGAGCAGTACTTC	CASSLALVNEQYF
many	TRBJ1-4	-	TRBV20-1	TGCAGTGCTAGAGGCTCCCTCACCTATGAAAAACTGTTTTTT	CSARGSLTYEKLFF
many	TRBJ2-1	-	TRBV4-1	TGCGCCAGCAGGCCCGGCCCAGGGACCCTCAACAATGAGCAGTTCTTC	CASRPGPGTLNNEQFF
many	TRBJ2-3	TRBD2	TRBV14	TGTGCCAGCAGCACCGGACTAGTCTGGTCCACAGATACGCAGTATTTT	CASSTGLVWSTDTQYF
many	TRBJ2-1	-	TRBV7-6	TGTGCCAGCAGCCGATTTCGGTCGGGGAGCGCCTACAATGAGCAGTTCTTC	CASSRFRSGSAYNEQFF